Presented here are 20 T cell receptor beta chains from one specimen sequenced in a study of CD8+ T cells in alopecia areata. RNA extraction was followed by reverse transcription into cDNA, which acted as the sequencing template. Assay: immunoSEQ multiplex PCR; the TCRdb copy retains only in-frame clones and omits some. The sample lists some 180,000 clones, roughly 53% occurring once. Treatment described: oral pan-JAK inhibitor, 5-10 mg twice daily. This specimen consisted of CD8+ T cells sorted from blood, obtained at week 24, from a patient treated with tofacitinib. These receptors came from a human donor with alopecia areata.

This clone was detected a few times. The chain is built from TRBV29-1 and TRBJ2-3; D is possibly TRBD1 (5 bases). In germline, CDR1 is SQVTM, CDR2 ANQGSEA. The CDR3 loop spans 12 amino acids. Trimming pared 3 bases from V and 1 base from J, leaving 5 bases between. CDR3 protein: CSVETGTDTQYF. The CDR3 coding sequence is TGCAGCGTTGAGACAGGCACAGATACGCAGTATTTT.

The chain uses TRBV7-9 and TRBJ2-2; D is uncertain. The germline V and J ends were trimmed by 4 bases and 3 bases, with 6 bases remaining between them. This CDR3 has 13 residues. Per germline, CDR1 SEHNR and CDR2 FQNEAQ (reference sequence). CDR3: CASSSSYTGELFF. As DNA, the CDR3 is TGTGCCAGCAGCTCCAGTTACACCGGGGAGCTGTTTTTT.

The table lists this clone with many counts. The chain combines TRBV11-3 with TRBJ2-3; tentative D call: TRBD1 (6 bases). Germline loops: CDR1 SGHNT, CDR2 YENEEA. The CDR3 loop spans 16 amino acids. V was shortened by 6 bases and J by 4 bases, with 20 bases between the two germline ends. The chain's CDR3 is CASRGPGAPNPDTQYF. In DNA, the CDR3 is TGTGCCAGCAGGGGACCAGGGGCCCCTAACCCAGATACGCAGTATTTT. The complete variable domain, with remaining parts taken from reference TRBV11-3 and TRBJ2-3, reads EAGVVQSPRYKIIEKKQPVAFWCNPISGHNTLYWYLQNLGQGPELLIRYENEEAVDDSQLPKDRFSAERLKGVDSTLKIQPAELGDSAVYLCASRGPGAPNPDTQYFGPGTRLTVL.

V and J are TRBV2 and TRBJ2-1; tentatively, D is TRBD2 (5 bases). Germline CDR1 SNHLY, CDR2 FYNNEI. Deletions cut 4 bases from V and 6 bases from J, with 10 bases between. The CDR3 consists of 13 residues. The CDR3 sequence: CASSGGGLNEQFF. In DNA form, the CDR3 reads TGTGCCAGCAGTGGCGGCGGGCTCAATGAGCAGTTCTTC.

This clone was recorded a few times. The chain combines TRBV30 with TRBJ1-1; D remains unclear. The germline V gene has CDR1 GTSNPN and CDR2 SVGIG (reference sequence). This CDR3 has 13 residues. The germline V and J ends were trimmed by 4 bases and 2 bases, with 11 bases remaining between them. CDR3 coding DNA: TGTGCCTGGATAAGTTCGACAAACACTGAAGCTTTCTTT. It yields the protein CAWISSTNTEAFF.

A few counts support this clone. The CDR3 nucleotides read TGTGCCAGCAGCCAAATTCGGGACGGGGAGCTGTTTTTT. It translates to CASSQIRDGELFF. V is TRBV11-2 and J is TRBJ2-2, with D possibly being TRBD2 (5 bases). Germline V gene sequence: CDR1 SGHAT, CDR2 FQNNGV. The CDR3 spans 13 residues. The ends were cut back, 5 bases at V and 7 bases at J, with 11 bases in the middle.

The J gene is TRBJ2-1, the V gene TRBV30; D is ambiguous. The ends were cut back, 3 bases at V and 8 bases at J, with 11 bases in the middle. This CDR3 comprises 12 residues. Looked up from germline, CDR1 is GTSNPN and CDR2 is SVGIG (reference sequence). CDR3 sequence reads: CAWSDGVDEQFF. CDR3 coding DNA: TGTGCCTGGAGCGACGGAGTGGATGAGCAGTTCTTC.

J is TRBJ1-4 and V is TRBV6-5; TRBD1 matches at 10 bases. From germline, CDR1 is MNHEY and CDR2 SVGAGI. The V gene end was trimmed by 5 bases and the J gene end by 12 bases; junction bases not matched to a gene: 12. The CDR3 runs 15 residues. Here the CDR3 reads CASSPTTRGTGELFF. CDR3 DNA: TGTGCCAGCAGTCCGACCACCCGGGGGACAGGGGAACTGTTTTTT.

The gene calls are TRBV19 and TRBJ2-5; 8 positions match TRBD2. V shed 7 bases, J shed 5 bases, and the junction held 6 bases outside the gene matches. CDR1 is LNHDA, CDR2 SQIVND, per germline (reference sequence). The CDR3 is 13 residues long. The CDR3: CASMTSDRETQYF. The CDR3 DNA is TGTGCCAGTATGACTAGCGACAGGGAGACCCAGTACTTC. The variable domain in full, with the rest retrieved from reference TRBV19 and TRBJ2-5, is DGGITQSPKYLFRKEGQNVTLSCEQNLNHDAMYWYRQDPGQGLRLIYYSQIVNDFQKGDIAEGYSVSREKKESFPLTVTSAQKNPTAFYLCASMTSDRETQYFGPGTRLLVL.

The rearrangement joins TRBV5-1 to TRBJ1-1; D gene unclear. The germline V gene has CDR1 SGHRS and CDR2 YFSETQ. Trimming shortened V by 6 bases and J by 1 base, and 10 bases separated the two germline ends. The CDR3 extends over 13 amino acids. CDR3 amino acids: CASTDGPNTEAFF. In nucleotides, the CDR3 is TGCGCCAGCACCGACGGACCGAACACTGAAGCTTTCTTT.

Written as DNA, the CDR3 is TGTGCCAGCAGTTCACCCGGGACAAATACCTACGAGCAGTACTTC. Translation gives CASSSPGTNTYEQYF. This chain uses TRBV27 with TRBJ2-7; D may be TRBD1 (6 bases). Germline CDR1 MNHEY, CDR2 SMNVEV (reference sequence). This CDR3 contains 15 residues. V gave up 4 bases and J gave up 2 bases, with 15 bases separating them.

The V gene is TRBV7-3, the J gene TRBJ2-7, with D perhaps matching TRBD1 (5 bases). Germline-derived CDR1 and CDR2 are SGHTA and FQGTGA. The CDR3 sequence is 15 residues long. Trimming took 5 bases from V and 2 from J, leaving 16 bases between them. The CDR3 region is CASSPGMVQAYEQYF. CDR3 nucleotide sequence: TGTGCCAGCAGCCCCGGAATGGTACAGGCCTACGAGCAGTACTTC.

The chain uses TRBV4-1 and TRBJ2-7; the D is unclear. V lost 3 bases to trimming and J lost 2 bases, with 8 bases between them. CDR3 length: 13 residues. Germline V lookup: CDR1 MGHRA, CDR2 YSYEKL. In nucleotides, the CDR3 is TGCGCCAGCAGCCACGCCGGCCCCTACGAGCAGTACTTC. This translates into CASSHAGPYEQYF.

The chain links TRBV29-1 to TRBJ2-5; 8 bases match TRBD1. Trimming removed 1 base from V and 5 bases from J; junction bases left unmatched: 6. CDR1 SQVTM and CDR2 ANQGSEA come from the germline V gene. The CDR3 sequence is 14 residues long. Written as DNA, the CDR3 is TGCAGCGTTGAAGGTGCAGGGGGCGGGGAGACCCAGTACTTC. It specifies CSVEGAGGGETQYF. Supplemented by reference TRBV29-1 and TRBJ2-5, the full variable domain reads SAVISQKPSRDICQRGTSLTIQCQVDSQVTMMFWYRQQPGQSLTLIATANQGSEATYESGFVIDKFPISRPNLTFSTLTVSNMSPEDSSIYLCSVEGAGGGETQYFGPGTRLLVL.

The CDR3 nucleotides read TGTGCCAGTAGTTGGAGGGGGGGCAATCAGCCCCAGCATTTT. Translation: CASSWRGGNQPQHF. The rearrangement links TRBV19 to TRBJ1-5, with D perhaps matching TRBD1 (6 bases). V was shortened by 5 bases and J by 2 bases, with 10 bases between the two germline ends. The CDR3 runs 14 residues. The V gene's germline CDR1 is LNHDA and CDR2 SQIVND (reference sequence).

This chain uses TRBV7-8 with TRBJ2-3; a weak D match, TRBD2 (6 bases). Germline V CDR1 and CDR2: SGHVS, FQNEAQ. The length of the CDR3 is 14 residues. Between the trimmed V and J ends, which lost 5 bases and 5 bases, there was a span of 14 bases. CDR3 residues: CASSPGVGVDTQYF. In DNA, the CDR3 is TGTGCCAGCAGCCCGGGGGTCGGAGTAGATACGCAGTATTTT.

The J gene is TRBJ2-2, the V gene TRBV27; D is possibly TRBD2 (6 bases). Trimming shortened V by 2 bases and J by 4 bases, and 14 bases separated the two germline ends. This CDR3 is built from 16 residues. Germline CDR1 and CDR2: MNHEY and SMNVEV (reference sequence). The CDR3 region has the DNA TGTGCCAGCAGTTTACGCAGGGCGGAGGGCACCGGGGAGCTGTTTTTT. This encodes CASSLRRAEGTGELFF.

The genes are TRBV29-1 and TRBJ1-2; D remains unclear. The CDR3 runs 12 residues. Looked up from germline, CDR1 is SQVTM and CDR2 is ANQGSEA. V was trimmed by 4 bases and J by 0 bases, leaving 6 bases between them. CDR3 bases: TGCAGCGTTGTGGGGTCTAACTATGGCTACACCTTC. Amino acids: CSVVGSNYGYTF.

This rearrangement joins TRBV5-6 to TRBJ1-6, with D unresolved. The V gene's germline CDR1 is SGHDT and CDR2 YYEEEE. This CDR3 comprises 15 residues. The ends were cut back, 0 bases at V and 6 bases at J, with 10 bases in the middle. CDR3 protein: CASSLADGVNSPLHF. CDR3 sequence (DNA): TGTGCCAGCAGCTTGGCGGACGGGGTTAATTCACCCCTCCACTTT. Looking up the rest from reference TRBV5-6 and TRBJ1-6 gives the full variable domain: DAGVTQSPTHLIKTRGQQVTLRCSPKSGHDTVSWYQQALGQGPQFIFQYYEEEERQRGNFPDRFSGHQFPNYSSELNVNALLLGDSALYLCASSLADGVNSPLHFGNGTRLTVT.

CDR3 in DNA: TGTGCCACCACCTCGGACAGGGCTGGGAAAGGCTACACCTTC. Protein sequence: CATTSDRAGKGYTF. This chain joins TRBV15 and TRBJ1-2, with 8 positions matching TRBD1. The ends lost 7 bases at V and 8 bases at J; junction bases unmatched: 12. This CDR3 spans 14 amino acids. The germline gives CDR1 LNHNV, CDR2 YYDKDF (reference sequence).